What follows is one T cell receptor beta chain and its context. Its antigen is undetermined. CD4+ T cells from unexposed donors were obtained before the COVID-19 pandemic (2011-2018). After roughly ten days of culture, CD4+ T cells were isolated. The data were taken from a study of CD4 T cells in relation to SARS-CoV-2 and coronaviruses. Profiled with immunoSEQ multiplex PCR; TCRdb holds only in-frame clones, not every one. Of about 24,000 clones listed, about 80% are singletons. The CDR3 length is 14 residues. The V and J genes are TRBV21-1 and TRBJ2-7; TRBD1 is taken as the D call from the table, unchecked against the DNA. TRBV21-1 is annotated as a pseudogene. The sample was CD4+ T cells from PBMCs, cultured in vitro. The receptor's source is a human donor in good health. CDR3 region: CASSKVSRAYEQYF. The CDR3 nucleotides are TGTGCCAGCAGCAAAGTGAGCAGGGCGTACGAGCAGTACTTC.